This T cell receptor (beta chain) was captured by sequencing in a study of T cell repertoires in cytomegalovirus infection. The wider study: It can be stated that public TCR beta signatures indicated CMV infection as well as a matching HLA type.

This clonotype was detected only a few times. Its antigen is unidentified. In TCRdb, the reads were re-called with MiXCR into one record per CDR3 protein. Here the sample spans under 250,000 distinct CDR3 sequences, roughly 12% being singletons. The CDR3 covers 14 residues. The V gene end was trimmed by 5 bases and the J gene end by 3 bases; junction bases not matched to a gene: 7. Germline V gene data show CDR1 as MNHEY and CDR2 as SVGEGT. Study conclusions and caveats: Totalled public TCR beta family frequency picked out people who carried CMV plus the relevant HLA. There were HLA-C-restricted CMV-specific TCR beta clonotypes dominating the ex vivo response.

The sequenced sample was PBMCs. J is TRBJ2-7 and V is TRBV6-2 or TRBV6-3, with TRBD1 identical over 7 bases. The sequence came from a human donor in good health (CMV status not recorded). Some clones in this sample may be carry-over from other donors' samples. The CDR3 region is CASSDPDRNYEQYF. CDR3 nucleotide sequence: TGTGCCAGCAGTGACCCGGACAGGAACTACGAGCAGTACTTC.